This entry lists 18 T cell receptor beta chains sequenced from one sample in a study of blood T cell repertoires in COVID-19. The data were produced by immunoSEQ multiplex PCR, yet TCRdb's version contains in-frame clones alone and is incomplete. The table includes roughly 250,000 clones, 75% to 90% detected once. Sequences were obtained from PBMCs or T cells enriched from blood (not recorded which). Receptors were obtained from a woman aged 18-29 years who had recovered from COVID-19.

The V call is TRBV5-1, the J call TRBJ2-1, with 16 nucleotides matching TRBD2. Trimming cost V 3 bases and J 0 bases; bases outside gene matches: 6. Germline CDR1 is SGHRS and CDR2 is YFSETQ. There are 19 residues in the CDR3. CDR3 nucleotide sequence: TGCGCCAGCAGCTCGGGACTAGCGGGGGGGCCGGTCTCCTACAATGAGCAGTTCTTC. Its translation is CASSSGLAGGPVSYNEQFF.

The chain links TRBV27 to TRBJ2-3; D might be TRBD1 (5 bases). The germline CDR1 and CDR2 sequences are MNHEY and SMNVEV (reference sequence). The CDR3 extends over 14 amino acids. Trimming left V 2 bases short and J 2 bases short, with 8 bases between. DNA of the CDR3: TGTGCCAGCAGTTTAATAGGGGTCACAGATACGCAGTATTTT. It yields the protein CASSLIGVTDTQYF.

V usage is TRBV9 and J usage is TRBJ1-1; D is ambiguous. The germline V gene has CDR1 SGDLS and CDR2 YYNGEE. The CDR3 extends over 15 amino acids. Trimming shortened V by 0 bases and J by 0 bases, and 9 bases separated the two germline ends. The CDR3 nucleotides read TGTGCCAGCAGCGTAGAGGCGGTTCTGAACACTGAAGCTTTCTTT. Protein: CASSVEAVLNTEAFF.

The chain couples TRBV19 to TRBJ2-5; 7 bases fit TRBD1. V lost 0 bases to trimming and J lost 3 bases; unmatched junction nucleotides: 7. CDR3 size: 16 residues. Germline loops: CDR1 LNHDA, CDR2 SQIVND (reference sequence). The chain's CDR3 is CASSIEGRGLEETQYF. Here the CDR3 DNA reads TGTGCCAGTAGTATAGAAGGTAGGGGGCTGGAAGAGACCCAGTACTTC.

This chain uses TRBV27 with TRBJ1-1; the D gene is possibly TRBD1 (5 bases). CDR1 and CDR2 from the germline V gene are MNHEY and SMNVEV (reference sequence). This CDR3 spans 13 amino acids. The V end lost 6 bases, the J end lost 1 base, and 9 bases lay between the germline ends. Written as DNA, the CDR3 is TGTGCCAGCAGGGGGGGACGGAACACTGAAGCTTTCTTT. Residues: CASRGGRNTEAFF.

The chain joins TRBV5-1 to TRBJ2-7; maybe TRBD1 (6 bases). V lost 5 bases to trimming and J lost 6 bases, with 15 bases between them. This CDR3 is built from 13 residues. The germline V gene encodes CDR1 SGHRS and CDR2 YFSETQ. The CDR3: CASRVGQNTEQYF. Here the CDR3 DNA reads TGCGCCAGCAGAGTCGGACAGAACACCGAGCAGTACTTC.

The J gene is TRBJ2-2, the V gene TRBV6-1; perhaps TRBD1 as D (7 bases). Looked up from germline, CDR1 is MNHNS and CDR2 is SASEGT. This CDR3 contains 19 residues. V was pared by 0 bases and J by 6 bases, with 23 bases between. CDR3 loop: CASSEAPTGRGRGAGELFF. The CDR3 DNA is TGTGCCAGCAGTGAAGCTCCGACGGGCCGGGGCAGGGGGGCCGGGGAGCTGTTTTTT.

This clone was seen a few times. The chain couples TRBV30 to TRBJ1-2; weak D call: TRBD1 (6 bases). The V gene's germline CDR1 is GTSNPN and CDR2 SVGIG (reference sequence). CDR3 length: 11 amino acids. V was clipped by 3 bases and J by 8 bases, with 10 bases between them. The CDR3 DNA is TGTGCCTGGAGGGACAGTGAGGGCTACACCTTC. It is translated as CAWRDSEGYTF.

The chain employs TRBV4-1 and TRBJ2-1; D gene uncertain. The CDR3 loop spans 14 amino acids. Germline CDR1 reads MGHRA; CDR2 reads YSYEKL. Trimming took 1 base from V and 8 from J, leaving 12 bases between them. CDR3 coding DNA: TGCGCCAGCAGCCAAGCCAGCACTGCGGATGAGCAGTTCTTC. It codes for CASSQASTADEQFF.

The chain joins TRBV10-3 to TRBJ2-1; 9 bases line up with TRBD2. The ends lost 2 bases at V and 11 bases at J; junction bases unmatched: 1. CDR1 and CDR2 from the germline V gene are ENHRY and SYGVKD. The CDR3 is 12 residues long. CDR3 DNA sequence: TGTGCCATCAGTGAGGGGACTAGCAAGCAGTTCTTC. Protein product: CAISEGTSKQFF.

This clone is a singleton in its sample. This chain links TRBV2 with TRBJ2-7; D remains unclear. The V gene's germline CDR1 is SNHLY and CDR2 FYNNEI. Trimming cost V 5 bases and J 2 bases, with 19 bases left between them. The CDR3 is made up of 16 amino acids. This chain's CDR3 is CASSYQSFPETYEQYF. The CDR3, as DNA: TGTGCCAGCAGTTACCAATCATTCCCGGAGACCTACGAGCAGTACTTC.

Comments on this clone: Other DNA sequences in the same sample also yield this CDR3. This sequence joins TRBV6-5 and TRBJ1-5, with a possible D match to TRBD1 (5 bases). Per the germline V gene, CDR1 is MNHEY and CDR2 is SVGAGI. The CDR3 sequence is 13 residues long. V was pared by 6 bases and J by 5 bases, with 11 bases between. CDR3 amino acids: CASSRQGDQPQHF. CDR3 coding DNA: TGTGCCAGCAGCCGGCAGGGTGATCAGCCCCAGCATTTT.

The chain links TRBV3-1 (or the pseudogene TRBV3-2) to TRBJ1-2; a weak D match, TRBD1 (6 bases). Between the trimmed V and J ends, which lost 2 bases and 3 bases, there was a span of 13 bases. CDR1 is LGHDT, CDR2 YNNKEL, per germline (reference sequence). CDR3 length: 15 residues. DNA for the CDR3: TGTGCCAGCAGCCAATTGACGGGGGGCCACTATGGCTACACCTTC. It yields the protein CASSQLTGGHYGYTF.

The rearrangement links TRBV10-3 to TRBJ2-3; 7 nucleotides line up with TRBD2. The CDR3 length is 15 residues. Germline V gene lookup returns CDR1 ENHRY and CDR2 SYGVKD. The ends lost 5 bases at V and 1 base at J; junction bases unmatched: 6. The CDR3 region has the DNA TGTGCCATCAGTAGTCCAAGCGGGGGCACAGATACGCAGTATTTT. Its protein product is CAISSPSGGTDTQYF.

V usage is TRBV3-1 (or the pseudogene TRBV3-2) and J usage is TRBJ2-7; perhaps TRBD2 as D (6 bases). CDR1 and CDR2 from the germline V gene are LGHDT and YNNKEL (reference sequence). V lost 0 bases, J lost 5 bases, and 14 bases lay in between. This CDR3 has 15 residues. This chain's CDR3 is CASSQESRRVNEQYF. CDR3 DNA sequence: TGTGCCAGCAGCCAAGAATCAAGGAGGGTGAACGAGCAGTACTTC.

The chain combines TRBV21-1 with TRBJ1-6; no check of the table's D call, TRBD1, against the DNA was made. TRBV21-1 is a pseudogene segment. The CDR3 runs 15 residues. The DNA for the CDR3 is TGTGCCAGCAGGCCGGGACAGGGTTATAATTCACCCCTCCACTTT. This encodes CASRPGQGYNSPLHF.

The chain joins TRBV10-3 to TRBJ2-3; D uncertain. CDR3 length: 11 residues. The ends were cut back, 8 bases at V and 6 bases at J, with 9 bases in the middle. Germline loops: CDR1 ENHRY, CDR2 SYGVKD. CDR3 bases: TGTGCCATCCGTCGCGTCGATACGCAGTATTTT. Translating it yields CAIRRVDTQYF.

The V and J genes are TRBV6-1 and TRBJ1-3; 10 nucleotides align to TRBD1. This CDR3 is 16 amino acids long. Germline V gene lookup returns CDR1 MNHNS and CDR2 SASEGT. V shed 0 bases, J shed 4 bases, and the junction held 3 bases outside the gene matches. In DNA, the CDR3 is TGTGCCAGCAGTGAAGCCGGGACAGGGGTAGGAAACACCATATATTTT. The encoded protein is CASSEAGTGVGNTIYF.